These 6 T cell receptor beta chains share one sample of origin, sequenced in a study of CD8+ T cells in alopecia areata. The sequencing template was cDNA reverse transcribed from extracted RNA. The protocol was immunoSEQ multiplex PCR, while the TCRdb copy is restricted to in-frame clones and leaves out a portion. The profile shows 130,000 to 150,000 clones, roughly 58% of them singletons. The sample taken for sequencing was CD8+ T cells sorted from blood. These receptors were taken from a human donor in good health.

The rearrangement joins TRBV19 to TRBJ1-1; no clear D gene. Trimming removed 1 base at V and 4 bases at J, with 10 bases between. This CDR3 contains 14 residues. Germline V lookup: CDR1 LNHDA, CDR2 SQIVND (reference sequence). This chain's CDR3 is CASSIVGLGTEAFF. The CDR3 DNA sequence: TGTGCCAGTAGTATAGTTGGACTGGGCACTGAAGCTTTCTTT.

This clone has a handful of counts. The junction departs from germline at one end; a sequencing error may be responsible. The rearrangement uses TRBV20-1 and TRBJ2-5; 12 nucleotides line up with TRBD2. Germline V gene sequence: CDR1 DFQATT, CDR2 SNEGSKA (reference sequence). The CDR3 covers 11 residues. The CDR3 DNA sequence: TGCAGTGCTAGTCTTCTAGCGGGAGGGGACTTC. Encoded protein: CSASLLAGGDF.

This clone showed up just a few times. This chain joins TRBV6-6 and TRBJ2-2; TRBD2 aligns across 7 bases. The V gene end was trimmed by 7 bases and the J gene end by 0 bases; junction bases not matched to a gene: 5. Germline CDR1 and CDR2: MNHNY and SVGAGI (reference sequence). The CDR3 totals 15 residues. This CDR3 reads CASTPLAANTGELFF. The CDR3 DNA sequence: TGTGCCAGCACCCCGCTAGCGGCGAACACCGGGGAGCTGTTTTTT.

This clone was recorded only once. The chain is built from TRBV13 and TRBJ2-7; 9 bases are shared with TRBD1. Germline trimming cut 1 base from V and 6 bases from J; bases unmatched to any gene: 7. CDR1 is PRHDT and CDR2 is FYEKMQ in the germline V gene (reference sequence). The CDR3 is made up of 15 amino acids. CDR3 loop: CASSLDGQGRGEQYF. Written as DNA, the CDR3 is TGTGCCAGCAGCTTAGACGGACAGGGGCGGGGCGAGCAGTACTTC.

V is TRBV27 and J is TRBJ1-2, with 10 bases aligning to TRBD1. The CDR3 length is 14 residues. Germline-derived CDR1 and CDR2 are MNHEY and SMNVEV (reference sequence). After removal of 5 bases from V and 4 bases from J, the junction contained 4 bases not matched to a gene. The CDR3 reads CASSPGTGAYGYTF. The DNA of the CDR3 is TGTGCCAGCAGTCCGGGGACAGGGGCCTATGGCTACACCTTC.

The rearrangement links TRBV27 to TRBJ2-5; TRBD2 is a possible D gene (5 bases). The V end lost 6 bases, the J end lost 4 bases, and 12 bases lay between the germline ends. The CDR3 covers 13 residues. Looked up from germline, CDR1 is MNHEY and CDR2 is SMNVEV (reference sequence). For the CDR3, the DNA is TGTGCCAGCAGAGTGGCGGGCGGAGAGACCCAGTACTTC. Translating gives CASRVAGGETQYF.